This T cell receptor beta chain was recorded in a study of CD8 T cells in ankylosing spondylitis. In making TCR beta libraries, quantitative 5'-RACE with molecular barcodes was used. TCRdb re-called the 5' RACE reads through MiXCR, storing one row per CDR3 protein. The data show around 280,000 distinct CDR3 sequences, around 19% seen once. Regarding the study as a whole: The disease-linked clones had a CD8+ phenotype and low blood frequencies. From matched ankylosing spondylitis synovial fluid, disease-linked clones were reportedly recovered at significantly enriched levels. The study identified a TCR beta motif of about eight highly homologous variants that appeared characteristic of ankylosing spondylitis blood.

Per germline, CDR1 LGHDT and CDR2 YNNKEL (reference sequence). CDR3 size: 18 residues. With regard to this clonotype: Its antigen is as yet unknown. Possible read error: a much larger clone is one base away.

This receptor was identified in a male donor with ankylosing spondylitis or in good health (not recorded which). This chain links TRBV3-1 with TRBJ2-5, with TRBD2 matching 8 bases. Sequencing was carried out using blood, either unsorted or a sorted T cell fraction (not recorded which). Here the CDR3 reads CACSQEGRLAPDQETQYF. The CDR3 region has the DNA TGTGCCTGCAGCCAAGAGGGGAGACTAGCGCCCGACCAAGAGACCCAGTACTTC.